This T cell receptor beta chain was retrieved from a study of blood T cells in healthy people across ages. Of note for this clonotype: Its antigen is undetermined.

The germline V gene encodes CDR1 DFQATT and CDR2 SNEGSKA (reference sequence). V was clipped by 8 bases and J by 2 bases, with 16 bases between them. The CDR3 runs 13 residues. Primed by a sample-barcoded 5' primer and a J-beta primer mix, a second PCR proceeded for 7 to 11 cycles. One entry per CDR3 protein results from TCRdb running MiXCR on the 5' RACE reads. The sample records about 1.5 million distinct CDR3 sequences, 40% to 45% being singletons. General study findings and limits: Compared with aged donors, long-lived donors showed fewer expanded clones, suggesting selection.

This clonotype originated in a woman aged 18-29 years in good health. The sequenced material came from blood. This chain links TRBV20-1 with TRBJ2-7; D is possibly TRBD1 or TRBD2 (5 bases each). DNA for the CDR3: TGCAGTACCCTGGGGCAGGAGGCCTACGAGCAGTACTTC. This sequence encodes CSTLGQEAYEQYF.